Each of the 12 T cell receptor beta chains below was sequenced from the same sample in a study of type 1 regulatory T cells. MiXCR was run by TCRdb on the reads, yielding one entry per CDR3 protein. The sample shows 2,400 or so distinct CDR3 sequences, 5% to 6.5% of them seen only once. Sequencing was done on a sample of CD4+ T cells, either the whole sample or a sorted fraction (not recorded which). These receptors all come from a human donor in good health.

This clonotype is labeled as medium-sized. The rearrangement uses TRBV20-1 and TRBJ1-1; tentative D call: TRBD1 (5 bases). Trimming pared 0 bases from V and 4 bases from J, leaving 12 bases between. The CDR3 is 14 residues long. Per germline, CDR1 DFQATT and CDR2 SNEGSKA (reference sequence). The CDR3: CSAREGTSGTEAFF. DNA of the CDR3: TGCAGTGCTAGAGAAGGGACTTCGGGCACTGAAGCTTTCTTT.

This clonotype is labeled medium-sized. J is TRBJ2-1 and V is TRBV7-2; unclear D gene. The CDR3 has 15 residues. Germline V lookup: CDR1 SGHTA, CDR2 FQGNSA. Trimming pared 1 base from V and 9 bases from J, leaving 16 bases between. Here the CDR3 reads CASSLVQRLWAEQFF. CDR3 in DNA: TGTGCCAGCAGCTTAGTGCAGAGGTTATGGGCTGAGCAGTTCTTC.

This clonotype qualifies as large. The chain is built from TRBV5-1 and TRBJ1-1, with TRBD1 identical over 7 bases. V was clipped by 5 bases and J by 11 bases; unmatched bases: 12. CDR1 is SGHRS, CDR2 YFSETQ, per germline. This CDR3 spans 13 amino acids. CDR3 DNA sequence: TGCGCCAGCAGGCGACAGGGTGCTGTGGAGGCTTTCTTT. This codes for CASRRQGAVEAFF.

This clonotype was picked up a small number of times. A read error is possible here, since a much larger clone lies one base away. The chain joins TRBV6-5 to TRBJ2-2; D may correspond to TRBD1 or TRBD2 (6 bases each). The germline gives CDR1 MNHEY, CDR2 SVGAGI. The CDR3 covers 14 residues. The CDR3 DNA is TGTGCCACTATCAAGGGGGGCGGTACCGGGGAGCAGTTTTTT. It encodes CATIKGGGTGEQFF.

Relative to its sample, this clonotype is medium-sized. The chain recombines TRBV19 with TRBJ1-5; 7 bases are shared with TRBD1. Per germline, CDR1 LNHDA and CDR2 SQIVND (reference sequence). The CDR3 length is 17 residues. V was clipped by 4 bases and J by 1 base; unmatched bases: 10. CDR3 region: CASSTTTGMKSNQPQHF. As DNA, the CDR3 is TGTGCCAGTAGTACCACGACAGGGATGAAGAGCAATCAGCCCCAGCATTTT.

This clonotype rates as medium-sized. The V and J genes are TRBV28 and TRBJ1-1, with D tentatively TRBD1 (5 bases). V was clipped by 2 bases and J by 7 bases, with 11 bases between them. Germline values: CDR1 MDHEN, CDR2 SYDVKM. CDR3 length: 13 residues. The DNA for the CDR3 is TGTGCCAGCAGTTTAGCAGGGAAATTTGAAGCTTTCTTT. Residues: CASSLAGKFEAFF.

This clonotype is labeled as medium-sized (0.01 to 0.1%). V gene TRBV20-1 combines with J gene TRBJ2-3; 8 bases map to TRBD2. Trimming cost V 6 bases and J 8 bases; bases outside gene matches: 22. This CDR3 spans 17 amino acids. CDR1 and CDR2 from the germline V gene are DFQATT and SNEGSKA (reference sequence). CDR3 DNA: TGCAGTGCCACCTTCATTGATGGGCTAGCGGGTTTAGGTACGCAGTATTTT. It translates to CSATFIDGLAGLGTQYF.

This clonotype is labeled as medium-sized. This rearrangement joins TRBV13 to TRBJ2-2, with 7 nucleotides matching TRBD1. This CDR3 contains 15 residues. V trimming: 5 bases; J trimming: 3 bases; junction bases outside the gene matches: 6. CDR1 is PRHDT, CDR2 FYEKMQ, per germline (reference sequence). This CDR3 is CASSGTGTDTGELFF. The CDR3 DNA reads as TGTGCCAGCAGCGGTACCGGGACAGACACCGGGGAGCTGTTTTTT.

In its sample, this clonotype is medium-sized. V usage is TRBV6-1 and J usage is TRBJ2-4; D remains unclear. Germline V gene sequence: CDR1 MNHNS, CDR2 SASEGT. V was trimmed by 2 bases and J by 9 bases, leaving 5 bases between them. There are 11 residues in the CDR3. The CDR3 bases are TGTGCCAGCAGTGAATGGGCCATTCAGTACTTC. This codes for CASSEWAIQYF.

In this sample, this clonotype is medium-sized. CDR3 protein: CSARIRVGTFF. In DNA form, the CDR3 reads TGCAGTGCTAGAATAAGGGTGGGGACTTTCTTT. This sequence joins TRBV20-1 and TRBJ1-1, with D unresolved. With 2 bases removed from V and 12 bases from J, the gap between germline ends came to 13 bases. The CDR3 spans 11 residues. In germline, CDR1 is DFQATT, CDR2 SNEGSKA (reference sequence).

This clonotype is termed medium-sized (0.01 to 0.1%). The CDR3 reads CASSIRRDIESSGANVLTF. CDR3 nucleotide sequence: TGTGCCAGTAGTATAAGGAGGGACATCGAGAGCTCTGGGGCCAACGTCCTGACTTTC. The J gene is TRBJ2-6, the V gene TRBV19, with D perhaps given as TRBD1 or TRBD2 (6 bases each). The CDR3 consists of 19 residues. V was cut by 2 bases and J by 0 bases, with 17 bases left in between. Germline values: CDR1 LNHDA, CDR2 SQIVND (reference sequence).

By sample share, this clonotype is medium-sized (0.01 to 0.1%). The chain employs TRBV13 and TRBJ2-6; TRBD2 might be the D (5 bases). Per the germline V gene, CDR1 is PRHDT and CDR2 is FYEKMQ (reference sequence). This CDR3 is 18 amino acids long. Trimming removed 5 bases at V and 3 bases at J, with 20 bases between. The chain's CDR3 is CASSRAAVGLGGANVLTF. CDR3 nucleotides: TGTGCCAGCAGCCGAGCAGCGGTCGGGTTAGGTGGGGCCAACGTCCTGACTTTC.